One sample yielded the 24 T cell receptor beta chains listed below, sequenced in a study of CD8+ T cells in alopecia areata. cDNA serving as the sequencing template came from extracted, reverse transcribed RNA. Assay used: immunoSEQ multiplex PCR; TCRdb lists only in-frame clones, some missing. The sample includes 150,000 to 200,000 clones, about two thirds seen only once; the top ten take roughly 0.91%. As to treatment: oral pan-JAK inhibitor, 5-10 mg twice daily. The sequenced sample was CD4+ T cells sorted from blood, obtained at week 4, from a patient treated with tofacitinib. The origin of the receptors is a human donor with alopecia areata.

The chain uses TRBV30 and TRBJ2-5; 10 nucleotides line up with TRBD1. Germline V gene lookup returns CDR1 GTSNPN and CDR2 SVGIG (reference sequence). CDR3 length equals 14 residues. The ends lost 0 bases at V and 5 bases at J; junction bases unmatched: 3. The CDR3 spells CAWSVDRGRETQYF. The CDR3 DNA sequence: TGTGCCTGGAGTGTCGACAGGGGGCGGGAGACCCAGTACTTC.

The V and J genes are TRBV15 and TRBJ1-4; D is unresolved. CDR3 length: 15 amino acids. With 7 bases removed from V and 4 bases from J, the gap between germline ends came to 16 bases. Germline CDR1 reads LNHNV; CDR2 reads YYDKDF (reference sequence). CDR3 sequence (DNA): TGTGCCACCATAAAGACTGGGGAGATTAATGAAAAACTGTTTTTT. Encoded protein: CATIKTGEINEKLFF. Filled out from reference TRBV15 and TRBJ1-4, the complete variable domain reads DAMVIQNPRYQVTQFGKPVTLSCSQTLNHNVMYWYQQKSSQAPKLLFHYYDKDFNNEADTPDNFQSRRPNTSFCFLDIRSPGLGDTAMYLCATIKTGEINEKLFFGSGTQLSVL.

The CDR3 DNA reads TGTGCCAGCAGTCATTTGTCCGAGCACAATGAGCAGTTCTTC. Residues: CASSHLSEHNEQFF. V usage is TRBV27 and J usage is TRBJ2-1; D remains ambiguous. This CDR3 has 14 amino acids. The V end was cut by 5 bases, the J end by 5 bases, with 13 bases between. The V gene's germline CDR1 is MNHEY and CDR2 SMNVEV (reference sequence).

On this clone itself: One junction end does not reproduce the germline sequence, and a read error may be involved. This chain connects TRBV7-7 to TRBJ2-5; D call uncertain. From germline, CDR1 is SSHAT and CDR2 FNYEAQ (reference sequence). The CDR3 is made up of 12 amino acids. The CDR3 nucleotides read TGTGCTAGCAGTTCGCGGACGGGGACCCAGTACTTC. Encoded protein: CASSSRTGTQYF.

This clone was seen only a few times. The rearrangement links TRBV29-1 to TRBJ2-1, with D unclear. This CDR3 has 12 residues. CDR1 and CDR2 (germline): SQVTM, ANQGSEA. V shed 4 bases and J shed 6 bases, with 10 bases lying between them. CDR3 loop: CSVVVPPNEQFF. The CDR3 bases are TGCAGCGTTGTTGTCCCCCCCAATGAGCAGTTCTTC.

This clone occurred a few times. The rearrangement joins TRBV5-4 to TRBJ2-3; D is unclear. The CDR3 spans 14 residues. Trimming took off 0 bases at V and 1 base at J, with 6 bases between the two ends. Per germline, CDR1 SGHNT and CDR2 YYREEE (reference sequence). CDR3: CASSLATGTDTQYF. DNA for the CDR3: TGTGCCAGCAGCTTGGCCACGGGCACAGATACGCAGTATTTT.

This chain uses TRBV7-3 with TRBJ2-5; possible D gene TRBD2, 6 bases. V was clipped by 5 bases and J by 6 bases, with 19 bases between them. The CDR3 is 15 residues long. Germline CDR1 is SGHTA and CDR2 is FQGTGA. The CDR3 DNA follows: TGTGCCAGCAGCGCCGGGCAAGCGGGCCTGCAGACCCAGTACTTC. This gives the protein CASSAGQAGLQTQYF.

This clone was observed once. This chain joins TRBV6-5 and TRBJ2-5; perhaps TRBD2 as D (6 bases). With 6 bases removed from V and 5 bases from J, the gap between germline ends came to 13 bases. The V gene's germline CDR1 is MNHEY and CDR2 SVGAGI. The CDR3 runs 13 residues. This CDR3 is CASSPGSAETQYF. The CDR3 coding sequence is TGTGCCAGCAGCCCCGGGAGTGCGGAGACCCAGTACTTC.

The gene calls are TRBV30 and TRBJ2-7; perhaps TRBD1 as D (6 bases). Trimming removed 3 bases from V and 4 bases from J, with 10 bases in between. There are 12 residues in the CDR3. Germline V CDR1 and CDR2: GTSNPN, SVGIG (reference sequence). This CDR3 reads CAWSAQGYEQYF. DNA of the CDR3: TGTGCCTGGAGCGCTCAGGGGTACGAGCAGTACTTC.

The chain links TRBV13 to TRBJ2-1; D possibly corresponds to TRBD1 (6 bases). Per germline, CDR1 PRHDT and CDR2 FYEKMQ (reference sequence). The CDR3 extends over 15 amino acids. The V end was cut by 6 bases, the J end by 8 bases, with 20 bases between. CDR3 residues: CASSYDRKASDEQFF. CDR3 in DNA: TGTGCCAGCAGTTATGACAGGAAGGCGTCTGATGAGCAGTTCTTC.

The chain is built from TRBV6-5 and TRBJ2-7; perhaps D is TRBD1 or TRBD2 (5 bases each). Trimming took off 0 bases at V and 3 bases at J, with 12 bases between the two ends. From germline, CDR1 is MNHEY and CDR2 SVGAGI. This CDR3 is built from 15 residues. CDR3 in amino acids: CASSYSRDGNYEQYF. CDR3 coding DNA: TGTGCCAGCAGTTACTCTCGGGACGGAAACTACGAGCAGTACTTC.

The rearrangement joins TRBV29-1 to TRBJ2-3; D uncertain. Trimming stripped 8 bases from V and 4 bases from J, with 13 bases between. CDR3 length: 12 residues. CDR1 and CDR2 from the germline V gene are SQVTM and ANQGSEA. The CDR3 here is CSFSHSSDTQYF. The CDR3 DNA follows: TGCAGCTTTTCACACTCGTCAGATACGCAGTATTTT.

The J gene is TRBJ2-7, the V gene TRBV29-1; D remains unclear. Germline CDR1 SQVTM, CDR2 ANQGSEA. Trimming took 5 bases from V and 2 from J, leaving 22 bases between them. CDR3 length equals 16 residues. The CDR3 nucleotides read TGCAGCGTTTTTTCCCCCAAGGGCGGAGTTACCTACGAGCAGTACTTC. This sequence encodes CSVFSPKGGVTYEQYF.

This chain links TRBV30 with TRBJ1-6; 8 nucleotides match TRBD1. Germline CDR1 GTSNPN, CDR2 SVGIG (reference sequence). Trimming took 3 bases from V and 4 from J; bases not matched to a gene: 8. The CDR3 is 16 amino acids. Here the CDR3 DNA reads TGTGCCTGGAGGGACAGGGACGTGCCTTATAATTCACCCCTCCACTTT. It encodes CAWRDRDVPYNSPLHF.

This clone was picked up one time. The genes are TRBV7-8 and TRBJ1-5; D may be TRBD1 (5 bases). This CDR3 has 17 amino acids. Germline-derived CDR1 and CDR2 are SGHVS and FQNEAQ. Trimming pared 5 bases from V and 0 bases from J, leaving 17 bases between. CDR3 sequence reads: CASSMDQGYDSNQPQHF. DNA of the CDR3: TGTGCCAGCAGCATGGATCAGGGTTACGATAGCAATCAGCCCCAGCATTTT.

A remark on this clone: Other DNA sequences from this sample encode an identical CDR3 as well. The rearrangement uses TRBV27 and TRBJ2-7; D is uncertain. V lost 0 bases, J lost 0 bases, and 3 bases lay in between. This CDR3 has 13 residues. In germline, CDR1 is MNHEY, CDR2 SMNVEV (reference sequence). The CDR3 DNA is TGTGCCAGCAGTTTATCCGCCTCCTACGAGCAGTACTTC. This gives the protein CASSLSASYEQYF.

This chain connects TRBV18 to TRBJ2-5, with D possibly matching TRBD1 (6 bases). Between the trimmed V and J ends, which lost 1 base and 0 bases, there was a span of 12 bases. Per germline, CDR1 KGHSH and CDR2 LQKENI. The CDR3 spans 16 residues. In nucleotides, the CDR3 is TGTGCCAGCTCACCACTGTCAGGGGCGTACCAAGAGACCCAGTACTTC. Translating gives CASSPLSGAYQETQYF.

The chain couples TRBV5-1 to TRBJ1-5, with D possibly matching TRBD1 (5 bases). The V and J ends lost 4 bases and 0 bases respectively, with 11 bases between them. The CDR3 is 15 residues long. Germline V lookup: CDR1 SGHRS, CDR2 YFSETQ. CDR3 coding DNA: TGCGCCAGCAGCATGGAGGGGTCTAGCAATCAGCCCCAGCATTTT. Protein sequence: CASSMEGSSNQPQHF. Combining the CDR3 with reference TRBV5-1 and TRBJ1-5 gives the whole variable domain KAGVTQTPRYLIKTRGQQVTLSCSPISGHRSVSWYQQTPGQGLQFLFEYFSETQRNKGNFPGRFSGRQFSNSRSEMNVSTLELGDSALYLCASSMEGSSNQPQHFGDGTRLSIL.

J is TRBJ1-6 and V is TRBV5-1, with TRBD1 matching over 7 bases. Germline-derived CDR1 and CDR2 are SGHRS and YFSETQ. This CDR3 has 16 residues. V was pared by 0 bases and J by 7 bases, with 7 bases of the junction left unmatched. CDR3 protein: CASSLGPGTANSPLHF. CDR3 sequence (DNA): TGCGCCAGCAGCTTGGGTCCCGGGACAGCAAATTCACCCCTCCACTTT. The full variable domain, with the rest looked up from reference TRBV5-1 and TRBJ1-6, is KAGVTQTPRYLIKTRGQQVTLSCSPISGHRSVSWYQQTPGQGLQFLFEYFSETQRNKGNFPGRFSGRQFSNSRSEMNVSTLELGDSALYLCASSLGPGTANSPLHFGNGTRLTVT.

In its sample, this clone was seen a few times. V gene TRBV6-1 combines with J gene TRBJ2-7; D assignment may be TRBD1 or TRBD2 (5 bases each). The CDR3 contains 12 residues. The V end was cut by 6 bases, the J end by 1 base, with 7 bases between. Germline V gives CDR1 MNHNS, CDR2 SASEGT. CDR3 protein: CASRGVSYEQYF. The CDR3 DNA follows: TGTGCCAGCAGGGGGGTTTCCTACGAGCAGTACTTC.

As concerns this clone: Other DNA sequences in the sample encode the same CDR3. This chain uses TRBV30 with TRBJ1-5; 8 nucleotides agree with TRBD1. The CDR3 is 15 amino acids. The V segment lost 0 bases and the J segment 0 bases; nucleotides outside the gene matches: 1. Germline assignment: CDR1 GTSNPN and CDR2 SVGIG (reference sequence). CDR3 region: CAWSVGQGSNQPQHF. CDR3 nucleotides: TGTGCCTGGAGTGTTGGACAGGGTAGCAATCAGCCCCAGCATTTT. The whole variable domain, filled in from reference TRBV30 and TRBJ1-5, reads SQTIHQWPATLVQPVGSPLSLECTVEGTSNPNLYWYRQAAGRGLQLLFYSVGIGQISSEVPQNLSASRPQDRQFILSSKKLLLSDSGFYLCAWSVGQGSNQPQHFGDGTRLSIL.

The rearrangement links TRBV29-1 to TRBJ1-4; D unclear. Germline V gives CDR1 SQVTM, CDR2 ANQGSEA. There are 11 residues in the CDR3. The V gene lost 6 bases and the J gene lost 8 bases, with 10 bases spanning the gap. This CDR3 reads CSVNLAEKLFF. In DNA form, the CDR3 reads TGCAGCGTGAACCTGGCGGAAAAACTGTTTTTT.

The chain is built from TRBV2 and TRBJ2-5; D gene uncertain. V lost 4 bases and J 10 bases, leaving 10 bases between the germline ends. Germline V gives CDR1 SNHLY, CDR2 FYNNEI. The CDR3 spans 11 residues. This CDR3 reads CASSGPVDQYF. The CDR3 nucleotides are TGTGCCAGCAGTGGGCCTGTGGACCAGTACTTC.

This chain uses TRBV7-2 with TRBJ1-2; tentative D call: TRBD1 (6 bases). The germline CDR1 and CDR2 sequences are SGHTA and FQGNSA. This CDR3 is built from 12 residues. Trimming cost V 5 bases and J 10 bases, with 14 bases left between them. In nucleotides, the CDR3 is TGTGCCAGCAGCCCACGTAGGGGGGACTACACCTTC. Protein product: CASSPRRGDYTF.